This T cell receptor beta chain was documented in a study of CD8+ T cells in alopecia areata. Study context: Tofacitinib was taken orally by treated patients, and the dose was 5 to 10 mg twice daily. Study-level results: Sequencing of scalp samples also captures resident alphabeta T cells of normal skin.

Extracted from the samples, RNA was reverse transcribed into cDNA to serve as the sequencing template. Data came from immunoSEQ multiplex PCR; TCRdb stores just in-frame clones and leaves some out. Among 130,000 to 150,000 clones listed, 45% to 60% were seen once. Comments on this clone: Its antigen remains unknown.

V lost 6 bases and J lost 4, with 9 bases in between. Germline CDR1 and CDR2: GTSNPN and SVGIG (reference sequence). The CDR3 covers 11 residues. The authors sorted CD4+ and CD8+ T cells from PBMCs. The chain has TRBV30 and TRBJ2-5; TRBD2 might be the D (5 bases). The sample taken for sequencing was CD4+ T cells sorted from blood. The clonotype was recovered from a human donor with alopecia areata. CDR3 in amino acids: CACGVIETQYF. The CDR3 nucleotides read TGTGCCTGCGGGGTTATAGAGACCCAGTACTTC.